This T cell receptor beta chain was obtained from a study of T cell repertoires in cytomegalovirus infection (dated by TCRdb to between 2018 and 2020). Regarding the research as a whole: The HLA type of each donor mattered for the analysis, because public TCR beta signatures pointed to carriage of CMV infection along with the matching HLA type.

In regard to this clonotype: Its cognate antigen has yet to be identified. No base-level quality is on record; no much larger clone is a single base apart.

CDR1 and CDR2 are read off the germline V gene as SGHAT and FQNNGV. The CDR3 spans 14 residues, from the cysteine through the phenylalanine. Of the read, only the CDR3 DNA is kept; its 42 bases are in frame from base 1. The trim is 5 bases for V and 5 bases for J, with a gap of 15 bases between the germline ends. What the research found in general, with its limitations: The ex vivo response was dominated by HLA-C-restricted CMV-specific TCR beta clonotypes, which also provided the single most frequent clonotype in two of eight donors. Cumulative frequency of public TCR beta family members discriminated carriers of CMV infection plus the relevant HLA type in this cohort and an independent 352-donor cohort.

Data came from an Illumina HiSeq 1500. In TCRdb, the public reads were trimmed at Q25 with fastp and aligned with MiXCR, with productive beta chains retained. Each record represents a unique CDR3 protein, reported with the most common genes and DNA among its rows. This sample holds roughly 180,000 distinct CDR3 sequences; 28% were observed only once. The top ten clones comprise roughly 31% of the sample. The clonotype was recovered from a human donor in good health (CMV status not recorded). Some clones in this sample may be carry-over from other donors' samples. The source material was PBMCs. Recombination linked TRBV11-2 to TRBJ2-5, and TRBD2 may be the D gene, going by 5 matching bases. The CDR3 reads CASSRGSCGETQYF. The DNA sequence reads TGTGCCAGCAGCCGGGGTTCTTGCGGGGAGACCCAGTACTTC. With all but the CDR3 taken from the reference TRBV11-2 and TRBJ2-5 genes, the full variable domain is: EAGVAQSPRYKIIEKRQSVAFWCNPISGHATLYWYQQILGQGPKLLIQFQNNGVVDDSQLPKDRFSAERLKGVDSTLKIQPAKLEDSAVYLCASSRGSCGETQYFGPGTRLLVL.